This TCR beta chain appears in the sequencing data of a study of cytomegalovirus exposure and HLA in healthy donors. Profiled with immunoSEQ multiplex PCR; TCRdb holds only in-frame clones, not every one. The sample holds over 150,000 clones, more than 70% seen once. CDR3 length equals 16 residues. The germline CDR1 and CDR2 sequences are MGHRA and YSYEKL. The J segment lost 5 bases and the V segment lost 3 bases, leaving 12 bases of the junction unmatched. V and J are TRBV4-1 and TRBJ1-2; the match to TRBD1 covers 7 bases. The receptor comes from a human donor in good health. The sample was PBMCs. Here the CDR3 DNA reads TGCGCCAGCAGCCAGAGCCCGGGACAGATGTTTTATGGCTACACCTTC. Translated: CASSQSPGQMFYGYTF.